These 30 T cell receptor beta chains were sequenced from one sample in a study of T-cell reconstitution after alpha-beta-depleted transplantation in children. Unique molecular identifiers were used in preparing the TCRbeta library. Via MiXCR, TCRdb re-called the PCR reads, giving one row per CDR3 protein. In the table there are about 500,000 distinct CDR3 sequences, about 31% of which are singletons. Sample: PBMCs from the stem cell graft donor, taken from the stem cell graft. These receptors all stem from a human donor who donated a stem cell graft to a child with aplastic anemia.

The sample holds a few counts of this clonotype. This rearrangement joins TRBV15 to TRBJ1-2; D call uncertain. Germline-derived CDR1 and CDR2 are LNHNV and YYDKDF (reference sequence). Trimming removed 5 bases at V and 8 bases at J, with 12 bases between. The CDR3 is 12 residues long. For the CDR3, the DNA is TGTGCCACCAGCGGCATCTCGGGAGGCTACACCTTC. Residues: CATSGISGGYTF.

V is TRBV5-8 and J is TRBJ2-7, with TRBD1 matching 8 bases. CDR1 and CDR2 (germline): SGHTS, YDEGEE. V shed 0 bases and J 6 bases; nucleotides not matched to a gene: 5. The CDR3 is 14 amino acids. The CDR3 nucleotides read TGTGCCAGCAGCTTGGGGACAGGGTTATTCGAGCAGTACGTC. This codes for CASSLGTGLFEQYV.

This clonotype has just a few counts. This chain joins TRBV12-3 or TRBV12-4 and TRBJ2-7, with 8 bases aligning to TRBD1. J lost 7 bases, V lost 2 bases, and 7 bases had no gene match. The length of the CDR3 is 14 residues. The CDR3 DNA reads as TGTGCCAGCAGTTTAACCCAGGGGGCCGGTGAGCAGTACTTC. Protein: CASSLTQGAGEQYF.

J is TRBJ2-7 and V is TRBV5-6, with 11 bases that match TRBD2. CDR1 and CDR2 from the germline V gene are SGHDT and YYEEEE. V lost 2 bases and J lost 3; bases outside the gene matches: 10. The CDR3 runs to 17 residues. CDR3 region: CASSLSGTSGLFYEQYF. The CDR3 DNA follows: TGTGCCAGCAGCTTATCCGGGACTAGCGGACTCTTCTACGAGCAGTACTTC.

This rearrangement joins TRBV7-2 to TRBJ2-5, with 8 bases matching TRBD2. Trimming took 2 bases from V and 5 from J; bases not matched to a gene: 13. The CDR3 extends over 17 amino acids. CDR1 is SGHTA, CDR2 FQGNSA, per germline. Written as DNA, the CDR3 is TGTGCCAGCAGCTTATGGTCCCTTACGGGAGGGTTGGAGACCCAGTACTTC. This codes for CASSLWSLTGGLETQYF.

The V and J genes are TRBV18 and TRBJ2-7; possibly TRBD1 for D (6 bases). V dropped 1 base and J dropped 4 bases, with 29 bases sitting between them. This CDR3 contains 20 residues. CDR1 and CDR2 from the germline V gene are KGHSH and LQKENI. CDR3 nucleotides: TGTGCCAGCTCACCACGGGCGACAGGAGCTAGCTCCCTGGGAGCTTACGAGCAGTACTTC. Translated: CASSPRATGASSLGAYEQYF.

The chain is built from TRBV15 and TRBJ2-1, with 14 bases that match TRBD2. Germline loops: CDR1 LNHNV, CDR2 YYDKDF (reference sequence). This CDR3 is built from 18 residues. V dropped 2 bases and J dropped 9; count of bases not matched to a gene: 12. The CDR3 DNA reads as TGTGCCACCAGCAGACTGCCAAGGGGACTAGCGGGAGACGGTGAGCAGTTCTTC. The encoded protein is CATSRLPRGLAGDGEQFF. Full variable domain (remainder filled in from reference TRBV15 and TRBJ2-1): DAMVIQNPRYQVTQFGKPVTLSCSQTLNHNVMYWYQQKSSQAPKLLFHYYDKDFNNEADTPDNFQSRRPNTSFCFLDIRSPGLGDTAMYLCATSRLPRGLAGDGEQFFGPGTRLTVL.

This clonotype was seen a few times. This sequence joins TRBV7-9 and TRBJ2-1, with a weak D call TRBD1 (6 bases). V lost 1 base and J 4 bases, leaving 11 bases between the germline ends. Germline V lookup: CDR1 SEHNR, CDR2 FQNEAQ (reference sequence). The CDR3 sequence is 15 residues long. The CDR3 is CASSLGGGAYNEQFF. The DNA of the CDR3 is TGTGCCAGCAGCTTAGGTGGGGGCGCTTACAATGAGCAGTTCTTC.

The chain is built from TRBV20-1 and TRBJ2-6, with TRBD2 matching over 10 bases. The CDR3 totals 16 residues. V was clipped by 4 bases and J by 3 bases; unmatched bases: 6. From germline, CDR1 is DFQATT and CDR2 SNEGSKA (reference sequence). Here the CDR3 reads CSANLAGVIGANVLTF. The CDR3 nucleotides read TGCAGTGCTAACCTAGCGGGAGTAATTGGGGCCAACGTCCTGACTTTC.

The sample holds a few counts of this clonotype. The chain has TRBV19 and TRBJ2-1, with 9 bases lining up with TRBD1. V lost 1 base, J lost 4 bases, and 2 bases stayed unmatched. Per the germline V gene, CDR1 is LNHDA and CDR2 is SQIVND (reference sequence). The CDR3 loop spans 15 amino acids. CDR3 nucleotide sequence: TGTGCCAGTAGTATAGGGACAGGGGAGTACAATGAGCAGTTCTTC. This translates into CASSIGTGEYNEQFF.

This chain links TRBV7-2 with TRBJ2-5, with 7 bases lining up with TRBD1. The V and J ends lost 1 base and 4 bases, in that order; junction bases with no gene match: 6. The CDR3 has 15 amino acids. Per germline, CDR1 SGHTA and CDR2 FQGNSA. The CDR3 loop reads CASSLVRQGSETQYF. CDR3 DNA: TGTGCCAGCAGCTTAGTGAGACAGGGATCAGAGACCCAGTACTTC.

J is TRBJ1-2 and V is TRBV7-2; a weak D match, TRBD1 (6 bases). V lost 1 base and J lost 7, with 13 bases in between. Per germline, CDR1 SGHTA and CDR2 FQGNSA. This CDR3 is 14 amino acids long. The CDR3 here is CASSLVRGQFGYTF. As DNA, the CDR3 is TGTGCCAGCAGCTTAGTCCGGGGGCAGTTTGGCTACACCTTC.

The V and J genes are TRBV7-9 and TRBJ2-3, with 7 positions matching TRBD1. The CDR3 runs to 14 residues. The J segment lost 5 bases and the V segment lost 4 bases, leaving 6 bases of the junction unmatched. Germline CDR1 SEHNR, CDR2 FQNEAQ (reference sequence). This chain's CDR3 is CASSYSGTEDTQYF. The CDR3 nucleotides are TGTGCCAGCAGCTATTCCGGGACAGAAGATACGCAGTATTTT. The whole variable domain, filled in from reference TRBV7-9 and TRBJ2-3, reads DTGVSQNPRHKITKRGQNVTFRCDPISEHNRLYWYRQTLGQGPEFLTYFQNEAQLEKSRLLSDRFSAERPKGSFSTLEIQRTEQGDSAMYLCASSYSGTEDTQYFGPGTRLTVL.

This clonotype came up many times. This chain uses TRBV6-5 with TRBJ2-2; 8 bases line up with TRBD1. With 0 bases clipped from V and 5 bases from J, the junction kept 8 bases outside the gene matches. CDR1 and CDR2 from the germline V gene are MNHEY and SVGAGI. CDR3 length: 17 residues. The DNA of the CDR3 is TGTGCCAGCAGTTACTCGACGGCAGGGGGCTGGACCGGGGAGCTGTTTTTT. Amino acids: CASSYSTAGGWTGELFF.

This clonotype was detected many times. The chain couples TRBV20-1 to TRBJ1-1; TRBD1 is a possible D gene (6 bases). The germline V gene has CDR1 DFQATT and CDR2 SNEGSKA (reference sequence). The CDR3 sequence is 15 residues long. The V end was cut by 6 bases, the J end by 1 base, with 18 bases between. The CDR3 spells CSAAVGGRRNTEAFF. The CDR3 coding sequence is TGCAGTGCCGCGGTGGGGGGCCGGCGGAACACTGAAGCTTTCTTT.

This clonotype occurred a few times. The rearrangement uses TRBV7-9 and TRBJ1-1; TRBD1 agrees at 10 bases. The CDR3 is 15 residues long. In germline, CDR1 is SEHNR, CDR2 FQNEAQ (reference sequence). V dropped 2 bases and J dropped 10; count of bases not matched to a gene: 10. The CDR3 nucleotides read TGTGCCAGCAGCTTATCGTGGACAGGGGGTGTTGGAGCTTTCTTT. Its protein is CASSLSWTGGVGAFF.

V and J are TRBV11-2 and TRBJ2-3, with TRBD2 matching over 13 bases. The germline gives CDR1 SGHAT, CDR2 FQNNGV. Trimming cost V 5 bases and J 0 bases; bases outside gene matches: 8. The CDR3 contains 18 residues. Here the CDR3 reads CASSGGTSGISSTDTQYF. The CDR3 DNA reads TGTGCCAGCAGCGGGGGGACTAGCGGGATTTCCAGCACAGATACGCAGTATTTT.

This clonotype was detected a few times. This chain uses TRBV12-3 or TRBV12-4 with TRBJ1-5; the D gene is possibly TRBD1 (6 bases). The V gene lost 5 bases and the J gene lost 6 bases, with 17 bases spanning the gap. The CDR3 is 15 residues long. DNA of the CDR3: TGTGCCAGCAGTCGTGATACAGGGATAAGTCAGCCCCAGCATTTT. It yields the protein CASSRDTGISQPQHF.

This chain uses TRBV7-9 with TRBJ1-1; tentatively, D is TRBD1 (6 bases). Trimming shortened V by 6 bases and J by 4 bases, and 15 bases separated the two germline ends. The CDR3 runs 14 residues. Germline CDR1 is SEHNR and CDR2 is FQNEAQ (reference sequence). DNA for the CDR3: TGTGCCAGCAGTTTCTCGCAGGGGAGCACTGAAGCTTTCTTT. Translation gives CASSFSQGSTEAFF.

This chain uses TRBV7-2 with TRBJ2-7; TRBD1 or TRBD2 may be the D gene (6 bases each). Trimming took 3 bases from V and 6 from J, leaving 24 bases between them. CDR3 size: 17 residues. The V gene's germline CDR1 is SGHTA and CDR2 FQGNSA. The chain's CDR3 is CASSFMRRGAQPSEQYF. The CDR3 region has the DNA TGTGCCAGCAGCTTTATGAGGAGGGGGGCGCAACCGTCCGAGCAGTACTTC. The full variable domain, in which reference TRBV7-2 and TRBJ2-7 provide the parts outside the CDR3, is GAGVSQSPSNKVTEKGKDVELRCDPISGHTALYWYRQSLGQGLEFLIYFQGNSAPDKSGLPSDRFSAERTGGSVSTLTIQRTQQEDSAVYLCASSFMRRGAQPSEQYFGPGTRLTVT.

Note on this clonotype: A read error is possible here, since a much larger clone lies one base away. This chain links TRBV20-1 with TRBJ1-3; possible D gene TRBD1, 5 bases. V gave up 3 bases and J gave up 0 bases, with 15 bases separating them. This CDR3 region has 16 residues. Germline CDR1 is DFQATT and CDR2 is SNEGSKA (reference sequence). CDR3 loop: CSARQVGDGSGNTIYF. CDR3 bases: TGCAGTGCTAGGCAGGTTGGGGACGGCTCTGGAAACACCATATATTTT.

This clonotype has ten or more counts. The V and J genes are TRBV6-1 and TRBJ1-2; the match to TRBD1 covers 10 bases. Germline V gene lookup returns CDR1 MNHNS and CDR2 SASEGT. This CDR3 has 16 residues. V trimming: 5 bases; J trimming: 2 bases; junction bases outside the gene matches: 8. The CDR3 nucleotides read TGTGCCAGCAGTAGACCCTCGGGACAGGGGAACTATGGCTACACCTTC. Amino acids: CASSRPSGQGNYGYTF.

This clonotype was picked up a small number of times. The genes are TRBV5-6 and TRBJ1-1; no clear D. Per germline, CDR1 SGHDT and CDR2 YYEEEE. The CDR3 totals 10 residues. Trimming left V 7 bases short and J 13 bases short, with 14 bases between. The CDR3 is CASGRLELFF. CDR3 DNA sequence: TGTGCCAGCGGACGTTTGGAGCTTTTCTTT.

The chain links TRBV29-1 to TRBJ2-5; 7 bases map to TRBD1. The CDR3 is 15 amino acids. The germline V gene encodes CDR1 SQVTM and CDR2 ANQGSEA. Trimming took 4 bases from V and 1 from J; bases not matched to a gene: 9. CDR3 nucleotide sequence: TGCAGCGTTGGACAGGGCCTCGGATTCCAAGAGACCCAGTACTTC. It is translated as CSVGQGLGFQETQYF. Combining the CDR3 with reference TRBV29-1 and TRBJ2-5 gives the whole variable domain SAVISQKPSRDICQRGTSLTIQCQVDSQVTMMFWYRQQPGQSLTLIATANQGSEATYESGFVIDKFPISRPNLTFSTLTVSNMSPEDSSIYLCSVGQGLGFQETQYFGPGTRLLVL.

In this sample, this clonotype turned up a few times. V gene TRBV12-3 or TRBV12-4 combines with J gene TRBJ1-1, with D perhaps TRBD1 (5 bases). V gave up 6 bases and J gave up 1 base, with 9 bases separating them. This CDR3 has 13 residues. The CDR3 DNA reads TGTGCCAGCAGACCGACAGAGAACACTGAAGCTTTCTTT. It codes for CASRPTENTEAFF.

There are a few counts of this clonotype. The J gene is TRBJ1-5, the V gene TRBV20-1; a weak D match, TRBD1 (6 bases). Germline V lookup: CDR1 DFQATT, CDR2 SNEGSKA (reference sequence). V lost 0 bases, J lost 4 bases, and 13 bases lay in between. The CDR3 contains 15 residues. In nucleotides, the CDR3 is TGCAGTGCTAGAGATACTCGGGGGCCGAATCAGCCCCAGCATTTT. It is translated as CSARDTRGPNQPQHF.

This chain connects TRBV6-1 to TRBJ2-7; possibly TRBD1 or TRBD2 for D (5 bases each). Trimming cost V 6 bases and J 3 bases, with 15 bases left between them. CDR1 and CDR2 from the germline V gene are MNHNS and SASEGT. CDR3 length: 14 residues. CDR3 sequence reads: CASSAPGTDYEQYF. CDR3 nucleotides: TGTGCCAGCAGCGCACCCGGGACGGACTACGAGCAGTACTTC.

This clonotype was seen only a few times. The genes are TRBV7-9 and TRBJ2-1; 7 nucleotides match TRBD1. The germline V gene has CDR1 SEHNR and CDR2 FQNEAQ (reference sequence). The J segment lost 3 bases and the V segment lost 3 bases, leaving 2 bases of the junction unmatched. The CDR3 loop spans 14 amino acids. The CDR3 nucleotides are TGTGCCAGCAGCTTCCGACAGGGCTACAATGAGCAGTTCTTC. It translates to CASSFRQGYNEQFF.

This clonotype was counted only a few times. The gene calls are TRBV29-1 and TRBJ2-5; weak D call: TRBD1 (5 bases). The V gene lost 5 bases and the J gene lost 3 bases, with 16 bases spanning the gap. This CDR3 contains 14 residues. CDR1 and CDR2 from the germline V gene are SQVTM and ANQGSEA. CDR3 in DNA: TGCAGCGTTCAAGGGGTGGGCAGGGAAGAGACCCAGTACTTC. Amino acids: CSVQGVGREETQYF. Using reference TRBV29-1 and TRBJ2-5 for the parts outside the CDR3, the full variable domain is SAVISQKPSRDICQRGTSLTIQCQVDSQVTMMFWYRQQPGQSLTLIATANQGSEATYESGFVIDKFPISRPNLTFSTLTVSNMSPEDSSIYLCSVQGVGREETQYFGPGTRLLVL.

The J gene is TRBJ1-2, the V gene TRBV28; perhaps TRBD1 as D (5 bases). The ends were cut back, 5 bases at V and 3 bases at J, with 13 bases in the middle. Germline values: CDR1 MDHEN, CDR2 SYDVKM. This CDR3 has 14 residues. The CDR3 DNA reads TGTGCCAGCAGTGCCGCTTGGGGGGACTATGGCTACACCTTC. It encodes CASSAAWGDYGYTF.